The source of this T cell receptor (beta chain) is a study of vaccination effects on CD4 cells after COVID-19 (dated 2022 in TCRdb). Regarding the research as a whole: Each participant got two doses of an mRNA SARS-CoV-2 vaccine, either BNT162b2 or mRNA-1273. SARS-CoV-2 spike-specific CD4+ TCR repertoires from before and after mRNA vaccination were compared in COVID-19 convalescent patients and in infection-naive vaccine recipients. The full study included around nine COVID-19 convalescent patients and a handful of SARS-CoV-2-naive healthy vaccine recipients. Cultures from other donors in the study were sequenced using the Oncomine TCR Beta short-read assay on an Illumina iSeq 100.

V is reduced by 0 bases and J by 8 bases, leaving a spacing of 10 bases between them. Including the terminal cysteine and phenylalanine, the CDR3 comprises 13 residues. Only the CDR3 part of the read is kept: 39 bases, read in frame from the first base. CDR1 SGHTA and CDR2 FQGNSA are derived from the germline V gene. Results the study describes overall, beyond this receptor: Marked clonal contraction was observed in both infection-induced and vaccine-induced clones at late post-vaccination timepoints, consistent with waning T cell responses. Among healthy vaccine recipients, nearly all vaccine-induced clones were SARS-CoV-2 mono-reactive, and just 1 of 255 was cross-reactive with common cold coronaviruses. Limitations of the study were the small number of convalescent patients and the absence of early post-infection timepoints.

On this clone: Its antigen is not yet known. No base-level quality is on record; no much larger clone is a single base apart.

Libraries were made using the immunoSEQ multiplex PCR assay. DNA from the CD4+ T cells that had been cultured and isolated underwent TCR beta CDR3 sequencing. The study's processing was this. Non-productive TCR sequences were removed, reads were trimmed to the CDR3 region, and CDR3s of at least 7 amino acids were retained. The MANAFEST web app was used to pick out antigen-specific clonotypes by comparing their expansion in peptide wells with that in reference cultures. To count as positive, a clone had to show expansion at FDR<0.05 compared with the reference and with all other wells, an odds ratio above 5, and a frequency above 0.1% in two replicate wells. Clonotypes significantly expanded in SARS-CoV-2 spike wells and in at least one common cold coronavirus spike condition were defined as cross-reactive. CDR3 similarity was assessed by Levenshtein distance using the stringdist R package, and unrooted trees were constructed with ape in R 3.6.1. As stored in TCRdb, this immuneACCESS dataset retains in-frame rearrangements with V and J assigned. A fraction of the clones does not appear; measured against another copy, unresolved V genes explain less than half of the discrepancy, and the remainder lacks a known reason. V and J calls and clone size are those listed in that table; D and trimming were worked out from the DNA. This sample has about 34,000 clones in its table, and around 78% of those were observed once. The leading ten clones occupy around 30% of the sample.

To identify antigen-specific CD4+ T cell clonotypes by their expansion, the ViraFEST assay first stimulated PBMC with viral peptide pools and then applied TCR sequencing. After about 10 days of culture, CD4+ T cells were isolated with the EasySep CD4+ T cell isolation kit. None of the healthy vaccine recipients had a prior SARS-CoV-2 infection, which was confirmed by nucleocapsid antibody tests that came back negative both before and after vaccination. Some 2 million PBMC per well were cultured with roughly 10 ug/ml peptides in IMDM containing approximately 4.6% human AB serum, approximately 10 IU/ml IL-2 and gentamicin. On days 3 and 7, half of the culture medium was replaced with fresh IL-2-containing medium. Unless noted otherwise, every peptide stimulation condition was cultured in triplicate wells. Using Ficoll-Paque Plus gradient centrifugation, PBMC were separated from whole blood and then either used fresh or cryopreserved at -140C. The spike proteins of SARS-CoV-2 and of the common cold coronaviruses HCoV-NL63, HCoV-OC43 and HCoV-229E were spanned by overlapping peptide pools. The QIAamp micro DNA kit was used to extract genomic DNA from the cultured CD4+ T cells.

Here the chain combines TRBV7-2 and TRBJ1-2; TRBD1 is a weak D gene call, 5 bases matching. The sample here was CD4+ T cells from PBMCs cultured with HCoV-OC43 spike peptides, taken before COVID-19 vaccination. This specimen's cell subset or site label, per the study, means: HCoV-OC43 spike overlapping peptide pool stimulation. The source of this sequence is a human donor who received a COVID-19 vaccine. The CDR3 region reads CASSLAREEGYTF. The bases are TGTGCCAGCAGCTTAGCCAGGGAGGAAGGCTACACCTTC.